The text below deals with one TCR beta chain. Antigen specificity is unknown. Reverse transcription of about 0.45 to 1 ug RNA was performed with random hexamers. TCRdb passed the immunoSEQ multiplex PCR reads through MiXCR, listing each CDR3 protein once. The table shows 90,000 to 110,000 distinct CDR3 sequences, with 95% to 98% occurring only once. CDR3 size: 14 residues. CDR1 SQVTM and CDR2 ANQGSEA come from the germline V gene. Trimming at V came to 4 bases and at J to 4 bases, leaving 7 bases not matched to a gene. This sample was taken from a study of CD8 T cells in Susac syndrome. Points from the study as a whole: By the study's own acknowledgment, its TCR sequencing and HLA analysis included relatively few individuals.

The material sequenced was CD4+ T cells from PBMCs. This TCR came from a human donor in good health. J is TRBJ2-1 and V is TRBV29-1; TRBD2 matches at 7 bases. CDR3 residues: CSVVGRAKYNEQFF. DNA of the CDR3: TGCAGCGTTGTAGGGAGGGCGAAATACAATGAGCAGTTCTTC.